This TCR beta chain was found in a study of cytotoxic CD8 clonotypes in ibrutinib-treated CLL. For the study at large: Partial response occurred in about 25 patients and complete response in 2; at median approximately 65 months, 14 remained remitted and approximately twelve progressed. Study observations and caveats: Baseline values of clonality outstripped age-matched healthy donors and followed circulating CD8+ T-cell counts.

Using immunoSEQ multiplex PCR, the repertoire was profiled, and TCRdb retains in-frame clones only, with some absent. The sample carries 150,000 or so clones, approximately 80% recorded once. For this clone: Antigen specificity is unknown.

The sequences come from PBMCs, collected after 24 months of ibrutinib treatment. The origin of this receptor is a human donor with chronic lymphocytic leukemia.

The DNA of the CDR3 is TGTGCCTGGAGTGTAAACTTGGGGCCCGGAAACACCATATATTTT. Translation gives CAWSVNLGPGNTIYF. The chain links TRBV30 to TRBJ1-3; D is possibly TRBD1 (5 bases). Trimming pared 0 bases from V and 4 bases from J, leaving 13 bases between. CDR1 is GTSNPN, CDR2 SVGIG, per germline (reference sequence). The CDR3 is 15 residues long. Combining the CDR3 with reference TRBV30 and TRBJ1-3 gives the whole variable domain SQTIHQWPATLVQPVGSPLSLECTVEGTSNPNLYWYRQAAGRGLQLLFYSVGIGQISSEVPQNLSASRPQDRQFILSSKKLLLSDSGFYLCAWSVNLGPGNTIYFGEGSWLTVV.